This record covers a single T cell receptor beta chain. This specimen belongs to a study of control samples from healthy donors and cancer patients. The assay was immunoSEQ multiplex PCR, and TCRdb's table has in-frame clones only and misses some. The sample carries nearly 200,000 clones, 91% recorded once. V lost 3 bases and J 4 bases, leaving 19 bases between the germline ends. CDR1 WSHSY and CDR2 SAAADI come from the germline V gene. The CDR3 extends over 16 amino acids. This chain joins TRBV10-2 and TRBJ2-7; D may correspond to TRBD1 or TRBD2 (5 bases each). This TCR was recovered from a man aged 25 to 45 in good health. Sequencing input: blood. The CDR3 coding sequence is TGCGCCAGCAGTGAACCTTGGGTCTCCTGGGGGTACGAGCAGTACTTC. This translates into CASSEPWVSWGYEQYF.